The clone carrying this T cell receptor (beta chain) occurred once. The data were taken from a study of T cell responses to AZD1222 COVID-19 vaccine. The CDR3 spans 13 residues. V was trimmed by 5 bases and J by 3 bases, leaving 10 bases between them. CDR1 is SEHNR and CDR2 is FQNEAQ in the germline V gene (reference sequence). The method was immunoSEQ multiplex PCR; TCRdb's version includes in-frame clones alone and lacks a portion of them. The repertoire holds tens of thousands of clones, with just over 85% as singletons. The starting material was peripheral blood, obtained on day 0 of AZD1222 vaccination. V gene TRBV7-9 combines with J gene TRBJ1-2; possible D gene TRBD1, 5 bases. This receptor was taken from an adult in good health. CDR3 sequence reads: CASSTTEYYGYTF. The CDR3 DNA sequence: TGTGCCAGCAGCACGACAGAATACTATGGCTACACCTTC.